This T cell receptor (beta chain) was retrieved from a study of OX40 agonist ivuxolimab in advanced cancers. As for the study in general: It was ivuxolimab, an agonistic anti-OX40 (CD134) antibody, that patients were treated with.

With autoimmune disease history or systemic immunosuppression, patients were excluded. Study-wide findings and caveats: There was clonal expansion of CD4+ and CD8+ blood T cells by week 6 at 0.1 to 3.0 mg/kg.

This CDR3 comprises 15 residues. V was pared by 1 base and J by 4 bases, with 12 bases between. Germline assignment: CDR1 SGHRS and CDR2 YFSETQ. The assay was immunoSEQ multiplex PCR, and TCRdb's table has in-frame clones only and misses some. The table lists roughly 60,000 clones, 70% to 90% of them singletons. A note on this clone: Its antigen remains unknown.

This receptor was taken from an adult with an advanced solid tumor such as melanoma, head and neck, liver or kidney cancer. Specimen: CD4+ or CD8+ T cells sorted from blood, collected in a trial of the OX40 agonist ivuxolimab. V and J are TRBV5-1 and TRBJ1-3; D remains ambiguous. CDR3 in DNA: TGCGCCAGCAGCTTGTTCCAGGAGCCAGGAAACACCATATATTTT. As protein: CASSLFQEPGNTIYF.